This T cell receptor (beta chain) stems from a study of shared clonotypes between healthy human individuals. Overall study: Two women and a few men aged 18 to 49 made up the donors.

The study, taken as a whole, reports: Generally, naive subsets (rather than memory subsets) showed larger estimated richness.

The CD4+ fraction was divided into a CD45RA+ naive subset and a CD45RA-negative memory subset. Splitting of each subset's genomic DNA was done evenly across several immunoSEQ plates. TCRdb keeps only in-frame clones here, not all; method: immunoSEQ multiplex PCR. The sample carries more than 2 million clones, almost 96% recorded once. A word on this clone: The antigen remains undetermined.

V lost 0 bases and J lost 7; bases outside the gene matches: 4. CDR1 and CDR2 (germline): LNHNV, YYDKDF (reference sequence). The CDR3 contains 15 residues. The rearrangement links TRBV15 to TRBJ2-1; 9 bases fit TRBD2. Specimen: naive CD4+ T cells sorted from blood. The subset here: CD45RA+ positively selected. The sequence derives from a man aged 18 to 30 in good health. CDR3 residues: CATSREREGINEQFF. DNA for the CDR3: TGTGCCACCAGCAGAGAGCGGGAGGGCATAAATGAGCAGTTCTTC.